What follows describes a single T cell receptor (beta chain). V was pared by 4 bases and J by 6 bases, with 15 bases between. The CDR3 has 14 residues. Per germline, CDR1 ENHRY and CDR2 SYGVKD. This entry is derived from a study of OX40 agonist ivuxolimab in advanced cancers. Across the whole study: The drug used for patients, ivuxolimab, was an agonistic anti-OX40 (CD134) antibody. Three partial responders included one hepatocellular carcinoma patient and two cutaneous melanoma patients.

Measured with immunoSEQ multiplex PCR; TCRdb has only the in-frame clones, and not every one. The sample carries more than 9,000 clones, approximately 62% recorded once. This specimen consisted of CD4+ or CD8+ T cells sorted from blood, obtained in a trial of the OX40 agonist ivuxolimab. The receptor comes from an adult with an advanced solid tumor such as melanoma, head and neck, liver or kidney cancer. The J gene is TRBJ1-2, the V gene TRBV10-3, with D uncertain. This CDR3 is CAISVPPGNDGYTF. The CDR3 nucleotides are TGTGCCATCAGTGTACCCCCGGGAAATGATGGCTACACCTTC.